This record looks at one T cell receptor (beta chain) sequence and its context. Its matching antigen is unknown. Libraries were prepared by immunoSEQ multiplex PCR; TCRdb keeps only in-frame clonotypes and omits some of them. The repertoire has roughly 120,000 clones, over 75% of them found once; the top ten carry approximately 4.6%. The sample is drawn from a study of T cell responses to AZD1222 COVID-19 vaccine. The V gene lost 2 bases and the J gene lost 4 bases, with 6 bases spanning the gap. The V gene's germline CDR1 is SGHTA and CDR2 FQGNSA. The CDR3 sequence is 13 residues long. General observations from the study: Compared with day 0, the breadth and depth of the Spike-specific TCR repertoire rose significantly after two doses of AZD1222. Donors were largely white British and mainly female; clonal diversity was possibly underestimated. Sampled repertoires all dated from after the peak T cell response.

The genes are TRBV7-2 and TRBJ1-5; D is unresolved. This sample comprised peripheral blood, obtained on day 0 of AZD1222 vaccination. This TCR was sampled from an adult in good health. The CDR3 sequence is CASSLSQNQPQHF. The DNA for the CDR3 is TGTGCCAGCAGCTTATCGCAGAATCAGCCCCAGCATTTT.